Shown below are 24 T cell receptor beta chains from a single sample sequenced in a study of blood T cell repertoires in COVID-19. The assay was immunoSEQ multiplex PCR, and TCRdb's table has in-frame clones only and misses some. The sample holds 200,000 to 250,000 clones, 82% seen once. The material sequenced was PBMCs or T cells enriched from blood (not recorded which). The receptor set was obtained from a woman in her sixties or seventies who had recovered from COVID-19.

On this clone itself: A much larger clone differs by one base, so this may be a read error. The chain combines TRBV9 with TRBJ2-7; D is possibly TRBD1 (6 bases). This CDR3 contains 12 residues. Germline-derived CDR1 and CDR2 are SGDLS and YYNGEE. V dropped 4 bases and J dropped 3 bases, with 8 bases sitting between them. The chain's CDR3 is CASSSQGYEQYF. The CDR3, as DNA: TGTGCCAGCAGCTCACAGGGCTACGAGCAGTACTTC.

V is TRBV19 and J is TRBJ1-1, with D hard to call. Germline assignment: CDR1 LNHDA and CDR2 SQIVND (reference sequence). This CDR3 has 13 residues. The V and J ends lost 3 bases and 3 bases respectively, with 8 bases between them. The CDR3 here is CASSMTRDTEAFF. In DNA form, the CDR3 reads TGTGCCAGTAGTATGACCCGGGACACTGAAGCTTTCTTT. Based on the CDR3 plus reference TRBV19 and TRBJ1-1, the full variable domain is DGGITQSPKYLFRKEGQNVTLSCEQNLNHDAMYWYRQDPGQGLRLIYYSQIVNDFQKGDIAEGYSVSREKKESFPLTVTSAQKNPTAFYLCASSMTRDTEAFFGQGTRLTVV.

The chain joins TRBV2 to TRBJ1-2, with 9 bases matching TRBD1. Trimming removed 2 bases from V and 3 bases from J; junction bases left unmatched: 4. Germline V gene data show CDR1 as SNHLY and CDR2 as FYNNEI. The CDR3 is made up of 15 amino acids. The CDR3 is CASSERQGVYYGYTF. In DNA, the CDR3 is TGTGCCAGCAGTGAACGACAGGGGGTATACTATGGCTACACCTTC.

The chain is built from TRBV11-3 and TRBJ1-1; tentative D call: TRBD1 (6 bases). Trimming removed 1 base from V and 8 bases from J, with 11 bases in between. Germline V lookup: CDR1 SGHNT, CDR2 YENEEA. The CDR3 extends over 13 amino acids. The CDR3 coding sequence is TGTGCCAGCAGCTTAGGGGGGCGAAGGGAAGCTTTCTTT. Its protein is CASSLGGRREAFF.

This rearrangement joins TRBV7-2 to TRBJ1-5, with TRBD1 matching over 7 bases. This CDR3 is built from 15 residues. CDR1 and CDR2 from the germline V gene are SGHTA and FQGNSA. With 4 bases clipped from V and 5 bases from J, the junction kept 8 bases outside the gene matches. CDR3 sequence (DNA): TGTGCCAGCAGCTCGCCGGGACAGAGATATCAGCCCCAGCATTTT. Translation: CASSSPGQRYQPQHF.

The gene calls are TRBV6-4 and TRBJ2-7; 10 bases are shared with TRBD1. Trimming at V came to 5 bases and at J to 10 bases, leaving 5 bases not matched to a gene. CDR3 length: 12 amino acids. Germline V gene data show CDR1 as MRHNA and CDR2 as SNTAGT. CDR3 sequence reads: CASSPGQGVQYF. As DNA, the CDR3 is TGTGCCAGCAGTCCAGGACAGGGGGTACAGTACTTC.

This chain uses TRBV7-2 with TRBJ1-5; TRBD1 agrees at 8 bases. The germline gives CDR1 SGHTA, CDR2 FQGNSA. This CDR3 is 16 amino acids long. Losses at the gene ends were 5 bases for V and 1 base for J; bases not matched to a gene: 7. The CDR3 DNA sequence: TGTGCCAGCAGCGTAGGCGGACAGGGCAGCAATCAGCCCCAGCATTTT. This sequence encodes CASSVGGQGSNQPQHF.

In this sample, this clone turned up once. The chain is built from TRBV7-8 and TRBJ1-5, with D hard to call. V gave up 5 bases and J gave up 0 bases, with 14 bases separating them. CDR1 is SGHVS, CDR2 FQNEAQ, per germline. This CDR3 has 16 residues. DNA of the CDR3: TGTGCCAGCAGCCCTCAAGCGGGAGATAGCAATCAGCCCCAGCATTTT. Its protein is CASSPQAGDSNQPQHF.

The chain joins TRBV7-9 to TRBJ2-5; D perhaps matches TRBD1 (6 bases). The CDR3 spans 13 residues. V was clipped by 5 bases and J by 5 bases, with 12 bases between them. Germline values: CDR1 SEHNR, CDR2 FQNEAQ (reference sequence). The CDR3 DNA follows: TGTGCCAGCAGCGAGGCAGGGGTGGAGACCCAGTACTTC. Protein product: CASSEAGVETQYF.

The rearrangement uses TRBV7-2 and TRBJ2-3; 13 bases map to TRBD2. Unmatched junction bases numbered 8, after V lost 5 bases and J lost 0 bases. This CDR3 is built from 18 residues. Germline V gene lookup returns CDR1 SGHTA and CDR2 FQGNSA. The CDR3 DNA sequence: TGTGCCAGCAGCATGACTAGCGGGAGGTGGTCTAGCACAGATACGCAGTATTTT. It translates to CASSMTSGRWSSTDTQYF.

In DNA, the CDR3 is TGTGCCAGCAGCTTGACGGGACTAGCGGGAGGAATTAGCACAGATACGCAGTATTTT. Its protein product is CASSLTGLAGGISTDTQYF. V is TRBV5-6 and J is TRBJ2-3; TRBD2 matches at 15 bases. The CDR3 spans 19 residues. V lost 1 base and J lost 0; bases outside the gene matches: 6. Germline lookup yields CDR1 SGHDT and CDR2 YYEEEE. The full variable domain, in which reference TRBV5-6 and TRBJ2-3 provide the parts outside the CDR3, is DAGVTQSPTHLIKTRGQQVTLRCSPKSGHDTVSWYQQALGQGPQFIFQYYEEEERQRGNFPDRFSGHQFPNYSSELNVNALLLGDSALYLCASSLTGLAGGISTDTQYFGPGTRLTVL.

The V gene is TRBV6-2 or TRBV6-3, the J gene TRBJ2-7; 10 bases are shared with TRBD1. The CDR3 covers 14 residues. Trimming removed 6 bases from V and 2 bases from J; junction bases left unmatched: 4. Germline lookup yields CDR1 MNHEY and CDR2 SVGEGT. CDR3 DNA sequence: TGTGCCAGCAGCAGGACAGGGGGTACCTACGAGCAGTACTTC. Protein: CASSRTGGTYEQYF.

This rearrangement joins TRBV7-2 to TRBJ2-7; D gene unclear. V was pared by 4 bases and J by 2 bases, with 9 bases between. Germline loops: CDR1 SGHTA, CDR2 FQGNSA. The CDR3 is made up of 13 amino acids. The CDR3 DNA reads as TGTGCCAGCAGCTCGGAGCTCCCCTACGAGCAGTACTTC. It codes for CASSSELPYEQYF.

This clone has only a few counts. V is TRBV19 and J is TRBJ1-5; perhaps TRBD1 as D (5 bases). The CDR3 contains 16 residues. Trimming took 5 bases from V and 4 from J, leaving 18 bases between them. CDR1 LNHDA and CDR2 SQIVND come from the germline V gene (reference sequence). The CDR3 sequence: CASSSLGGERNQPQHF. CDR3 DNA sequence: TGTGCCAGTAGTTCTTTGGGGGGGGAAAGGAATCAGCCCCAGCATTTT.

This clone was counted only a few times. The chain links TRBV7-2 to TRBJ1-5; D perhaps matches TRBD1 (6 bases). V shed 6 bases and J shed 2 bases, with 8 bases lying between them. Germline lookup yields CDR1 SGHTA and CDR2 FQGNSA. The CDR3 contains 13 residues. The CDR3 region has the DNA TGTGCCAGCAGTCGACAGGGCAATCAGCCCCAGCATTTT. It specifies CASSRQGNQPQHF.

The chain has TRBV5-4 and TRBJ2-7, with TRBD1 as a possible D gene (6 bases). This CDR3 contains 14 residues. Trimming removed 5 bases from V and 0 bases from J, with 12 bases in between. Germline assignment: CDR1 SGHNT and CDR2 YYREEE (reference sequence). The CDR3 loop reads CASRPDRNSYEQYF. CDR3 bases: TGTGCCAGCAGACCCGACAGGAACTCCTACGAGCAGTACTTC.

The rearrangement links TRBV11-2 to TRBJ1-5, with D possibly matching TRBD1 (5 bases). Trimming took 5 bases from V and 4 from J, leaving 15 bases between them. The CDR3 totals 15 residues. The germline V gene has CDR1 SGHAT and CDR2 FQNNGV. The CDR3, as DNA: TGTGCCAGCAGCCCCAGCGGGGACGGTAATCAGCCCCAGCATTTT. Translation gives CASSPSGDGNQPQHF.

A single count supports this clone. This rearrangement joins TRBV5-5 to TRBJ2-4; D perhaps matches TRBD1 (6 bases). The germline gives CDR1 SGHKS, CDR2 YYEKEE (reference sequence). Trimming cost V 1 base and J 3 bases, with 11 bases left between them. CDR3 size: 15 residues. CDR3 amino acids: CASSLMGAVKNIQYF. The CDR3 region has the DNA TGTGCCAGCAGCTTGATGGGGGCTGTCAAAAACATTCAGTACTTC.

The CDR3 here is CAIRGQGSISYEQYF. The CDR3 DNA follows: TGTGCCATCCGGGGACAGGGGAGCATCTCCTACGAGCAGTACTTC. This chain joins TRBV10-3 and TRBJ2-7; TRBD1 agrees at 10 bases. Trimming cost V 8 bases and J 0 bases; bases outside gene matches: 7. CDR3 length: 15 amino acids. The germline CDR1 and CDR2 sequences are ENHRY and SYGVKD.

V usage is TRBV4-3 and J usage is TRBJ2-7; 9 positions match TRBD2. The CDR3 totals 16 residues. After removal of 0 bases from V and 2 bases from J, the junction contained 5 bases not matched to a gene. Germline CDR1 is LGHNA and CDR2 is YSLEER. The CDR3 nucleotides are TGCGCCAGCAGCCAAGATTCTCTAGCGGGGACCTACGAGCAGTACTTC. This translates into CASSQDSLAGTYEQYF.

A word on this clone: The sample carries other DNA sequences with the same CDR3. V usage is TRBV5-1 and J usage is TRBJ1-1; no clear D. This CDR3 spans 13 amino acids. V dropped 0 bases and J dropped 1 base, with 4 bases sitting between them. Germline CDR1 SGHRS, CDR2 YFSETQ. CDR3 in amino acids: CASSLDRNTEAFF. CDR3 coding DNA: TGCGCCAGCAGCTTGGACAGGAACACTGAAGCTTTCTTT.

The V call is TRBV27, the J call TRBJ2-7; 8 bases match TRBD1. In germline, CDR1 is MNHEY, CDR2 SMNVEV (reference sequence). The trim removed 1 base at V and 3 bases at J, leaving 5 bases unmatched. The CDR3 is made up of 15 amino acids. The CDR3 nucleotides read TGTGCCAGCAGTTTATTAACAGGGGGAATCTACGAGCAGTACTTC. This encodes CASSLLTGGIYEQYF.

The chain combines TRBV5-6 with TRBJ1-4; 7 nucleotides align to TRBD1. The CDR3 loop spans 14 amino acids. Germline V gives CDR1 SGHDT, CDR2 YYEEEE. Trimming at V came to 5 bases and at J to 7 bases, leaving 8 bases not matched to a gene. As DNA, the CDR3 is TGTGCCAGCAGAAGGGACAGTCAGGGTGAAAAACTGTTTTTT. The encoded protein is CASRRDSQGEKLFF.

The chain is built from TRBV24-1 and TRBJ1-5; D is undetermined. Per the germline V gene, CDR1 is KGHDR and CDR2 is SFDVKD. V was trimmed by 4 bases and J by 5 bases, leaving 11 bases between them. The CDR3 contains 14 residues. The CDR3 region is CATSEPPRDQPQHF. CDR3 coding DNA: TGTGCCACCAGTGAGCCACCTAGAGATCAGCCCCAGCATTTT.